Described below is a single T cell receptor (beta chain) sequence and its context. CDR3 length: 13 residues. V dropped 5 bases and J dropped 4; count of bases not matched to a gene: 3. Germline CDR1 is SGDLS and CDR2 is YYNGEE. Constant-segment primers were used for 5'RACE, and the resulting TCR alpha and TCR beta cDNA libraries carried sample barcodes and UMIs. TCRdb reprocessed the 5' RACE reads via MiXCR and lists one record per CDR3 protein. The sample lists under 350,000 distinct CDR3 sequences; roughly 16% were seen once. This sample stems from a study of T-cell memory formation after mild COVID-19.

Specimen: PBMCs or a T cell subset sorted from them (not recorded which). The origin of this receptor is a young man who had mild COVID-19 (a few samples of this study predate the infection). Cell type and time point are not known. This chain joins TRBV9 and TRBJ2-3; TRBD2 agrees at 8 bases. The DNA of the CDR3 is TGTGCCAGCAGTAGCGGGGAAGCAGATACGCAGTATTTT. It yields the protein CASSSGEADTQYF.